Listed below are T cell receptor beta chains from one sample, sequenced in a study of OX40 agonist ivuxolimab in advanced cancers. Clones were read by immunoSEQ multiplex PCR, and TCRdb kept only the in-frame ones, dropping some. The sample contains more than 25,000 clones, roughly 86% of which appear only once. The sequences come from CD4+ or CD8+ T cells sorted from blood, collected in a trial of the OX40 agonist ivuxolimab. The receptors originated from an adult with an advanced solid tumor such as melanoma, head and neck, liver or kidney cancer. CDR3s include the opening cysteine and the closing phenylalanine or tryptophan. A D gene is named only where the DNA matches it firmly. Part of the rows lack a size; the others show once, few, many or a class for expanded clones.

V	J	D	size	CDR3	DNA
TRBV30	TRBJ2-6	-	-	CAWIPRLGAPGANVLTF	TGTGCCTGGATTCCGAGGCTGGGGGCGCCCGGGGCCAACGTCCTGACTTTC
TRBV29-1	TRBJ2-7	TRBD2	-	CSVRPGGFDEQYF	TGCAGCGTTCGCCCGGGAGGGTTCGACGAGCAGTACTTC
TRBV18	TRBJ2-7	-	-	CASSPDRNYEQYF	TGTGCCAGCTCACCAGACAGGAACTACGAGCAGTACTTC
TRBV30	TRBJ2-1	TRBD1	-	CAWSFTGGSYNEQFF	TGTGCCTGGAGTTTCACAGGGGGCTCCTACAATGAGCAGTTCTTC
TRBV25-1	TRBJ1-1	TRBD1	once	CASSPGQGNTEAFF	TGTGCCAGCAGTCCCGGACAGGGGAACACTGAAGCTTTCTTT
TRBV7-8	TRBJ2-5	-	-	CASSLSPPRNFGGGETQYF	TGTGCCAGCAGCTTATCCCCCCCCAGGAACTTCGGGGGTGGGGAGACCCAGTACTTC
TRBV4-1	TRBJ2-1	-	few	CASSQGHRRNDEQFF	TGCGCCAGCAGCCAAGGTCACCGTAGGAACGATGAGCAGTTCTTC
TRBV6-1	TRBJ2-1	TRBD2	-	CASSVELAGRYNEQFF	TGTGCCAGCAGTGTTGAGCTAGCGGGGAGGTACAATGAGCAGTTCTTC
TRBV27	TRBJ2-1	TRBD2	-	CASSPVAGGSYNEQFF	TGTGCCAGCAGTCCCGTAGCGGGAGGTTCCTACAATGAGCAGTTCTTC
TRBV7-9	TRBJ2-5	-	-	CASSLGGAPPTQETQYF	TGTGCCAGCAGCTTAGGAGGGGCACCACCCACACAAGAGACCCAGTACTTC
TRBV28	TRBJ2-5	-	-	CASSPHQETQYF	TGTGCCAGCAGTCCCCACCAAGAGACCCAGTACTTC
TRBV6-1	TRBJ2-7	-	-	CASSAYQDYEQYF	TGTGCCAGCAGCGCGTACCAGGACTACGAGCAGTACTTC
TRBV15	TRBJ2-1	-	-	CATSRDRGPYNEQFF	TGTGCCACCAGCAGAGACAGGGGACCTTACAATGAGCAGTTCTTC
TRBV7-9	TRBJ2-7	-	-	CASSPDYEQYF	TGTGCCAGCAGCCCTGACTACGAGCAGTACTTC
TRBV10-3	TRBJ1-5	TRBD1	-	CAISESGQGAGNQPQHF	TGTGCCATCAGTGAGTCGGGGCAGGGGGCGGGCAATCAGCCCCAGCATTTT
TRBV29-1	TRBJ2-1	TRBD2	-	CSVVPGLINEQFF	TGCAGCGTTGTACCGGGACTAATCAATGAGCAGTTCTTC
TRBV19	TRBJ2-3	-	-	CASSIGAGTDTQYF	TGTGCCAGTAGTATAGGAGCAGGCACAGATACGCAGTATTTT
TRBV9	TRBJ2-7	TRBD1	-	CASSGGQELKGYEQYF	TGTGCCAGCAGCGGTGGACAGGAGCTAAAGGGCTACGAGCAGTACTTC
TRBV5-1	TRBJ1-1	TRBD1	-	CASSLSHRQGNTEAFF	TGCGCCAGCAGCTTGAGCCATCGACAGGGAAACACTGAAGCTTTCTTT
TRBV5-4	TRBJ2-1	TRBD2	-	CASSFVREGFNEQFF	TGTGCCAGCAGCTTCGTCAGGGAGGGCTTCAATGAGCAGTTCTTC
TRBV25-1	TRBJ2-4	-	-	CASSGVPTSGFGKNIQYF	TGTGCCAGCAGTGGAGTCCCGACATCAGGGTTCGGCAAAAACATTCAGTACTTC
TRBV7-9	TRBJ2-7	TRBD2	-	CASSLSAGAIEQYF	TGTGCCAGCAGCTTATCTGCGGGAGCGATCGAGCAGTACTTC
TRBV6-5	TRBJ2-3	TRBD2	-	CASSGQREGTDTQYF	TGTGCCAGCAGTGGCCAGCGGGAGGGAACAGATACGCAGTATTTT
TRBV30	TRBJ2-1	-	-	CAWSSGRHNNEQFF	TGTGCCTGGAGTAGTGGGAGGCACAACAATGAGCAGTTCTTC
TRBV4-2	TRBJ2-1	-	-	CASSPFLGVREQFF	TGTGCCAGCAGCCCGTTTCTAGGGGTCCGGGAGCAGTTCTTC
TRBV6-4	TRBJ2-2	-	-	CASSDDGATGELFF	TGTGCCAGCAGTGACGATGGGGCCACCGGGGAGCTGTTTTTT
TRBV29-1	TRBJ2-5	TRBD1	-	CSVEPTGDEVETQYF	TGCAGCGTTGAACCCACAGGGGACGAGGTGGAGACCCAGTACTTC
TRBV7-9	TRBJ2-1	TRBD1	-	CASSFGGQPYNEQFF	TGTGCCAGCAGCTTTGGGGGACAGCCCTACAATGAGCAGTTCTTC
TRBV4-1	TRBJ2-7	-	-	CASSQVQGGGLPHEQYF	TGCGCCAGCAGCCAAGTGCAGGGGGGGGGTCTTCCCCACGAGCAGTACTTC